This entry concerns a single T cell receptor beta chain. Its antigen is unidentified. The germline CDR1 and CDR2 sequences are SQVTM and ANQGSEA. This CDR3 has 14 amino acids. J gave up 2 bases and V 2 bases, and 6 bases lay outside the gene matches. TCRdb redid the calling of the reads with MiXCR, one entry per CDR3 protein. The table shows around 360,000 distinct CDR3 sequences, with roughly 34% occurring only once. This record belongs to a study of T cell repertoires in cytomegalovirus infection. Across the whole study: Recently identified HLA-C-restricted CMV epitopes and well-studied HLA-B-restricted CMV epitopes were used by the study. Public TCR beta signatures were indicative of both CMV infection and a matching HLA type. General study points: Clonotypes of TCR beta that were HLA-C-restricted and CMV-specific dominated the ex vivo response.

This TCR derives from a human donor in good health (CMV status not recorded). Some clones in this sample may be carry-over from other donors' samples. V and J are TRBV29-1 and TRBJ2-7, with 7 bases aligning to TRBD1. The material sequenced was cultured PBMCs, taken from culture after CMV antigen stimulation. CDR3 amino acids: CSVERAQGTYEQYF. CDR3 coding DNA: TGCAGCGTTGAAAGGGCACAGGGGACCTACGAGCAGTACTTC.